The next 32 T cell receptor beta chains were all read from a single sample in a study of control samples from healthy donors and cancer patients. TCRdb keeps only in-frame clones here, not all; method: immunoSEQ multiplex PCR. The repertoire holds more than 75,000 clones, with 79% as singletons. The sequenced sample was blood. All receptors derive from a woman aged 30 to 39 in good health.

This clone appeared once. V is TRBV30 and J is TRBJ1-2; unclear D gene. Trimming left V 1 base short and J 5 bases short, with 8 bases between. The germline V gene has CDR1 GTSNPN and CDR2 SVGIG (reference sequence). The CDR3 sequence is 12 residues long. DNA of the CDR3: TGTGCCTGGAGTGCCTTAACGTATGGCTACACCTTC. It yields the protein CAWSALTYGYTF.

The chain recombines TRBV12-3 or TRBV12-4 with TRBJ1-2, with TRBD1 as a possible D gene (5 bases). V dropped 5 bases and J dropped 8 bases, with 15 bases sitting between them. The CDR3 sequence is 13 residues long. CDR3 sequence (DNA): TGTGCCAGCAGTGGGGGTCCGGGCGAGGGCTACACCTTC. Amino acid sequence: CASSGGPGEGYTF.

Written as DNA, the CDR3 is TGTGCCAGCAGCGCAACCGTACAGGGGGTCTATGGCTACACCTTC. Translated, it gives CASSATVQGVYGYTF. The chain couples TRBV9 to TRBJ1-2; TRBD1 matches 8 bases. V lost 3 bases and J lost 4; bases outside the gene matches: 8. From germline, CDR1 is SGDLS and CDR2 YYNGEE. The CDR3 is made up of 15 amino acids.

The gene calls are TRBV12-3 or TRBV12-4 and TRBJ1-1; D is perhaps TRBD1 (5 bases). V gave up 6 bases and J gave up 2 bases, with 10 bases separating them. The CDR3 spans 13 residues. As DNA, the CDR3 is TGTGCCAGCAGAAAACAGGCTAACACTGAAGCTTTCTTT. This sequence encodes CASRKQANTEAFF.

V gene TRBV5-1 combines with J gene TRBJ1-2; D gene unclear. This CDR3 has 15 amino acids. V gave up 0 bases and J gave up 4 bases, with 13 bases separating them. From germline, CDR1 is SGHRS and CDR2 YFSETQ. In DNA, the CDR3 is TGCGCCAGCAGCTTGGGGGCTGGGAGCGGCTATGGCTACACCTTC. This codes for CASSLGAGSGYGYTF.

The V gene is TRBV6-1, the J gene TRBJ1-3; D is ambiguous. Germline CDR1 and CDR2: MNHNS and SASEGT. CDR3 length: 13 amino acids. Between the trimmed V and J ends, which lost 2 bases and 4 bases, there was a span of 6 bases. In DNA, the CDR3 is TGTGCCAGCAGTGAAAACGGCGGAAACACCATATATTTT. Protein: CASSENGGNTIYF.

This clone was picked up a small number of times. One end of the junction does not line up with germline, which may come from a read error. The chain couples TRBV10-1 to TRBJ2-2; D is unresolved. In germline, CDR1 is WNHNN, CDR2 SYGVQD (reference sequence). The CDR3 sequence is 17 residues long. For the CDR3, the DNA is TGCGCCAGCAGCGGACGGGCCACTCGGCTGAACGCCGGGGAGCTGTTTTTT. Its translation is CASSGRATRLNAGELFF.

The chain recombines TRBV7-6 with TRBJ2-2; weak D call: TRBD2 (5 bases). The V gene's germline CDR1 is SGHVS and CDR2 FNYEAQ. Trimming removed 3 bases at V and 6 bases at J, with 14 bases between. The CDR3 runs 15 residues. DNA of the CDR3: TGTGCCAGCAGCTTTGGGAGAAACAGCGCCGGGGAGCTGTTTTTT. Protein product: CASSFGRNSAGELFF.

The chain uses TRBV30 and TRBJ2-7, with a possible D match to TRBD2 (5 bases). V lost 5 bases and J 1 base, leaving 6 bases between the germline ends. The V gene's germline CDR1 is GTSNPN and CDR2 SVGIG (reference sequence). The CDR3 is made up of 11 amino acids. CDR3 nucleotides: TGTGCCTGGGGACTTTCCTACGAGCAGTACTTC. Translating it yields CAWGLSYEQYF. The full variable domain, with the rest looked up from reference TRBV30 and TRBJ2-7, is SQTIHQWPATLVQPVGSPLSLECTVEGTSNPNLYWYRQAAGRGLQLLFYSVGIGQISSEVPQNLSASRPQDRQFILSSKKLLLSDSGFYLCAWGLSYEQYFGPGTRLTVT.

This clone was seen just once. The chain links TRBV14 to TRBJ2-3, with D unclear. This CDR3 is built from 14 residues. V lost 1 base and J lost 1, with 6 bases in between. The germline V gene encodes CDR1 SGHDN and CDR2 FVKESK. CDR3: CASSQVRGTDTQYF. The CDR3 region has the DNA TGTGCCAGCAGCCAAGTTCGGGGCACAGATACGCAGTATTTT.

The chain carries TRBV10-3 and TRBJ1-1; 12 bases agree with TRBD1. V lost 4 bases, J lost 6 bases, and 3 bases stayed unmatched. The CDR3 has 14 residues. Germline-derived CDR1 and CDR2 are ENHRY and SYGVKD. Written as DNA, the CDR3 is TGTGCCATCAGTGGGGACAGGGGGCGATCTGAAGCTTTCTTT. This gives the protein CAISGDRGRSEAFF.

The V and J genes are TRBV6-5 and TRBJ2-1, with 9 positions matching TRBD2. From germline, CDR1 is MNHEY and CDR2 SVGAGI. V gave up 2 bases and J gave up 5 bases; unmatched junction bases: 4. CDR3 length: 15 residues. Written as DNA, the CDR3 is TGTGCCAGCAGTTACGCGCGGGGGGGCAACAATGAGCAGTTCTTC. This codes for CASSYARGGNNEQFF.

The J gene is TRBJ2-1, the V gene TRBV6-5; 7 positions agree with TRBD1. The CDR3 loop spans 14 amino acids. V trimming: 0 bases; J trimming: 7 bases; junction bases outside the gene matches: 3. Germline V gene data show CDR1 as MNHEY and CDR2 as SVGAGI. The CDR3 loop is CASSYSNRGNEQFF. The DNA for the CDR3 is TGTGCCAGCAGTTACTCGAACAGGGGAAATGAGCAGTTCTTC.

The rearrangement uses TRBV29-1 and TRBJ2-3, with a tentative D call TRBD2 (6 bases). Germline V lookup: CDR1 SQVTM, CDR2 ANQGSEA. This CDR3 is 12 amino acids long. This chain's CDR3 is CTAGGRTDTQYF. The CDR3 DNA is TGCACCGCCGGGGGACGCACAGATACGCAGTATTTT.

The J gene is TRBJ1-1, the V gene TRBV12-3 or TRBV12-4; D ambiguous. The ends were cut back, 6 bases at V and 7 bases at J, with 9 bases in the middle. The CDR3 is 11 amino acids. The CDR3 bases are TGTGCCAGCAGCTCTCAACTTGAAGCTTTCTTT. It yields the protein CASSSQLEAFF.

V gene TRBV5-5 combines with J gene TRBJ2-7; the match to TRBD1 covers 7 bases. The ends lost 4 bases at V and 3 bases at J; junction bases unmatched: 7. Germline CDR1 reads SGHKS; CDR2 reads YYEKEE (reference sequence). The CDR3 loop spans 14 amino acids. CDR3 residues: CASSTGQMSYEQYF. The CDR3 DNA is TGTGCCAGCAGCACGGGACAGATGAGCTACGAGCAGTACTTC.

This clone was detected only once. The rearrangement links TRBV7-2 to TRBJ2-7, with 9 bases matching TRBD1. V was pared by 1 base and J by 6 bases, with 4 bases of the junction left unmatched. There are 14 residues in the CDR3. Germline V gives CDR1 SGHTA, CDR2 FQGNSA. The CDR3 spells CASSLGLTGGEQYF. DNA of the CDR3: TGTGCCAGCAGCTTAGGGTTGACAGGGGGCGAGCAGTACTTC.

The rearrangement links TRBV7-6 to TRBJ2-1; 9 bases are a match to TRBD2. The V and J ends lost 2 bases and 1 base, in that order; junction bases with no gene match: 9. The CDR3 covers 18 residues. In germline, CDR1 is SGHVS, CDR2 FNYEAQ. The CDR3 region has the DNA TGTGCCAGCAGCTTAATTGGAGCGGGGGGACCGTCCTACAATGAGCAGTTCTTC. It yields the protein CASSLIGAGGPSYNEQFF. The variable domain in full, completed from reference TRBV7-6 and TRBJ2-1, reads GAGVSQSPRYKVTKRGQDVALRCDPISGHVSLYWYRQALGQGPEFLTYFNYEAQQDKSGLPNDRFSAERPEGSISTLTIQRTEQRDSAMYRCASSLIGAGGPSYNEQFFGPGTRLTVL.

This clone was detected only a few times. The chain recombines TRBV10-2 with TRBJ1-5; D remains ambiguous. Germline V lookup: CDR1 WSHSY, CDR2 SAAADI. V dropped 0 bases and J dropped 5 bases, with 8 bases sitting between them. There are 14 residues in the CDR3. Here the CDR3 DNA reads TGCGCCAGCAGTGAGTCAGGGTCTGATCAGCCCCAGCATTTT. Amino acid sequence: CASSESGSDQPQHF.

The V gene is TRBV5-6, the J gene TRBJ2-1; D gene ambiguous. This CDR3 has 15 amino acids. Trimming took off 3 bases at V and 4 bases at J, with 14 bases between the two ends. In germline, CDR1 is SGHDT, CDR2 YYEEEE. CDR3 sequence reads: CASSWGFGPYNEQFF. For the CDR3, the DNA is TGTGCCAGCAGCTGGGGATTCGGACCGTACAATGAGCAGTTCTTC.

The chain combines TRBV21-1 with TRBJ1-4. TRBV21-1 corresponds to a pseudogene. The CDR3 sequence is 19 residues long. In DNA, the CDR3 is TGTGCCAGCAGCAAAGAAGGTTTGTCGGTCCTAGGGTCCAATGAAAAACTGTTTTTT. This translates into CASSKEGLSVLGSNEKLFF.

The J gene is TRBJ2-7, the V gene TRBV12-3 or TRBV12-4; D is perhaps TRBD1 (5 bases). The CDR3 sequence is 13 residues long. Trimming stripped 6 bases from V and 4 bases from J, with 13 bases between. The CDR3 DNA reads as TGTGCCAGCAGCCCCTCGACAGAATACGAGCAGTACTTC. Its protein is CASSPSTEYEQYF.

The chain is built from TRBV19 and TRBJ1-1, with a possible D match to TRBD1 (6 bases). Germline V gene lookup returns CDR1 LNHDA and CDR2 SQIVND (reference sequence). The V gene lost 8 bases and the J gene lost 0 bases, with 10 bases spanning the gap. CDR3 length: 13 residues. CDR3 nucleotide sequence: TGTGCCAGTCGGGGACATGTGAACACTGAAGCTTTCTTT. Protein product: CASRGHVNTEAFF.

As for this clone: The sample contains more than one DNA sequence encoding this CDR3. J is TRBJ2-2 and V is TRBV5-4; D not certain. The length of the CDR3 is 14 residues. Trimming took off 0 bases at V and 0 bases at J, with 3 bases between the two ends. Germline CDR1 is SGHNT and CDR2 is YYREEE (reference sequence). The CDR3: CASSLGPNTGELFF. The CDR3, as DNA: TGTGCCAGCAGCTTGGGACCGAACACCGGGGAGCTGTTTTTT.

As concerns this clone: Its ends do not fully match the called genes, so a read error is possible. The rearrangement joins TRBV12-3 or TRBV12-4 to TRBJ1-5, with D possibly matching TRBD1 (6 bases). The CDR3 runs to 13 residues. For the CDR3, the DNA is TGTGCCAGCAGCCTAAACATCAGGGGTATAAGGTTTTTT. It codes for CASSLNIRGIRFF.

This clone was counted only a few times. V gene TRBV30 combines with J gene TRBJ2-4, with D possibly matching TRBD1 (5 bases). CDR3 length equals 15 residues. Germline V gene sequence: CDR1 GTSNPN, CDR2 SVGIG (reference sequence). V lost 2 bases and J lost 0, with 11 bases in between. CDR3 region: CAWSRGPEAKNIQYF. The DNA of the CDR3 is TGTGCCTGGAGTAGGGGCCCAGAAGCCAAAAACATTCAGTACTTC.

The chain joins TRBV5-5 to TRBJ2-5, with 12 positions matching TRBD1. This CDR3 is built from 15 residues. Germline-derived CDR1 and CDR2 are SGHKS and YYEKEE (reference sequence). V shed 3 bases and J 5 bases; nucleotides not matched to a gene: 5. CDR3 bases: TGTGCCAGCAGCTCTCGGGACAGGGGGCCTGAGACCCAGTACTTC. It codes for CASSSRDRGPETQYF.

V usage is TRBV9 and J usage is TRBJ1-3; a weak D match, TRBD1 (5 bases). CDR1 and CDR2 (germline): SGDLS, YYNGEE. Trimming pared 4 bases from V and 4 bases from J, leaving 18 bases between. The CDR3 is 16 residues long. CDR3 loop: CASSPSTAGRGNTIYF. The CDR3 coding sequence is TGTGCCAGCAGCCCAAGTACGGCGGGACGAGGAAACACCATATATTTT.

This rearrangement joins TRBV7-7 to TRBJ1-5; no firm D call. The CDR3 sequence is 15 residues long. The germline gives CDR1 SSHAT, CDR2 FNYEAQ (reference sequence). CDR3: CAPHHGEVPDQPQHF. CDR3 sequence (DNA): TGTGCTCCCCACCACGGAGAGGTTCCGGATCAGCCCCAGCATTTT.

This chain links TRBV7-3 with TRBJ2-5; D is possibly TRBD1 or TRBD2 (6 bases each). Germline lookup yields CDR1 SGHTA and CDR2 FQGTGA. The CDR3 length is 17 residues. Trimming removed 1 base at V and 4 bases at J, with 19 bases between. CDR3 sequence (DNA): TGTGCCAGCAGCTTAATAGGGGAGAGAGGGGGGCGAGAGACCCAGTACTTC. It encodes CASSLIGERGGRETQYF. Based on the CDR3 plus reference TRBV7-3 and TRBJ2-5, the full variable domain is GAGVSQTPSNKVTEKGKYVELRCDPISGHTALYWYRQSLGQGPEFLIYFQGTGAADDSGLPNDRFFAVRPEGSVSTLKIQRTERGDSAVYLCASSLIGERGGRETQYFGPGTRLLVL.

The CDR3 DNA is TGCGCCAGCAGCCTGCACGAGGGGGCGCCAGGAAACACCATATATTTT. This translates into CASSLHEGAPGNTIYF. The V and J genes are TRBV4-3 and TRBJ1-3; 7 bases match TRBD1. Germline V gene data show CDR1 as LGHNA and CDR2 as YSLEER. V dropped 4 bases and J dropped 4; count of bases not matched to a gene: 10. The CDR3 is 16 residues long.

The chain links TRBV7-3 to TRBJ1-1; D is unclear. V lost 5 bases, J lost 6 bases, and 13 bases lay in between. The CDR3 length is 13 residues. The germline V gene has CDR1 SGHTA and CDR2 FQGTGA. The CDR3 sequence: CASSPQVSSEAFF. The CDR3 DNA is TGTGCCAGCAGCCCTCAGGTGTCTTCTGAAGCTTTCTTT.